Each of the 13 T cell receptor beta chains below was sequenced from the same sample in a study of T-cell reconstitution after alpha-beta-depleted transplantation in children. As it was prepared, the TCRbeta library received unique molecular identifiers. TCRdb re-analysed the PCR reads in MiXCR, keeping a single row per CDR3 protein. Among around 100,000 distinct CDR3 sequences, around 7.8% were seen once, and the ten largest hold about a sixth. Source: PBMCs, taken before TCRalphabeta/CD19-depleted stem cell transplant. These receptors all come from a boy aged 2 to 9 with acute lymphoblastic leukemia, due to receive a stem cell transplant.

This clonotype came up many times. J is TRBJ2-1 and V is TRBV4-1; D unclear. The V gene's germline CDR1 is MGHRA and CDR2 YSYEKL. V lost 2 bases and J lost 6, with 11 bases in between. CDR3 length: 14 amino acids. DNA of the CDR3: TGCGCCAGCAGCCAATCCCCCTGGGGCAATGAGCAGTTCTTC. Protein: CASSQSPWGNEQFF.

This clonotype was found many times. The chain has TRBV7-6 and TRBJ2-2; TRBD1 might be the D (5 bases). The CDR3 is 14 residues long. From germline, CDR1 is SGHVS and CDR2 FNYEAQ. The V end lost 5 bases, the J end lost 1 base, and 8 bases lay between the germline ends. The CDR3: CASSPQGNTGELFF. In DNA, the CDR3 is TGTGCCAGCAGCCCCCAGGGGAACACCGGGGAGCTGTTTTTT.

The sample holds many counts of this clonotype. The chain joins TRBV12-3 or TRBV12-4 to TRBJ1-1; D gene ambiguous. CDR3 size: 16 residues. The germline V and J ends were trimmed by 6 bases and 2 bases, with 19 bases remaining between them. The CDR3 spells CASSIPKWTANTEAFF. CDR3 coding DNA: TGTGCCAGCAGCATACCGAAGTGGACCGCCAACACTGAAGCTTTCTTT.

In this sample, this clonotype turned up many times. This chain uses TRBV6-5 with TRBJ2-1; D gene uncertain. Germline CDR1 MNHEY, CDR2 SVGAGI. Trimming left V 1 base short and J 5 bases short, with 6 bases between. The length of the CDR3 is 13 residues. The CDR3 here is CASSYFGNNEQFF. The DNA for the CDR3 is TGTGCCAGCAGTTACTTTGGAAACAATGAGCAGTTCTTC.

This clonotype was counted ten times or more. This sequence joins TRBV9 and TRBJ1-1; D perhaps matches TRBD1 (5 bases). The germline V and J ends were trimmed by 8 bases and 1 base, with 12 bases remaining between them. The CDR3 has 13 residues. Per the germline V gene, CDR1 is SGDLS and CDR2 is YYNGEE. The CDR3 is CASQAGRNTEAFF. The CDR3 nucleotides are TGTGCCAGTCAGGCGGGGCGGAACACTGAAGCTTTCTTT. The whole variable domain, filled in from reference TRBV9 and TRBJ1-1, reads DSGVTQTPKHLITATGQRVTLRCSPRSGDLSVYWYQQSLDQGLQFLIQYYNGEERAKGNILERFSAQQFPDLHSELNLSSLELGDSALYFCASQAGRNTEAFFGQGTRLTVV.

The sample holds a few counts of this clonotype. The CDR3, as DNA: TGTGCCAGCAGCTTAAGGGGGGCGGTCTACAATGAGCAGTTCTTC. It codes for CASSLRGAVYNEQFF. The chain uses TRBV7-2 and TRBJ2-1; either TRBD1 or TRBD2 may supply D (6 bases each). CDR1 is SGHTA and CDR2 is FQGNSA in the germline V gene. This CDR3 region has 15 residues. Deletions cut 2 bases from V and 3 bases from J, with 11 bases between.

The rearrangement joins TRBV5-1 to TRBJ1-1; TRBD1 might be the D (5 bases). The germline V gene has CDR1 SGHRS and CDR2 YFSETQ. CDR3 length: 11 residues. Deletions cut 0 bases from V and 10 bases from J, with 7 bases between. This chain's CDR3 is CASSLDTGAFF. CDR3 DNA: TGCGCCAGCAGCTTGGACACAGGAGCTTTCTTT.

The table lists this clonotype with many counts. The CDR3 region has the DNA TGTGCCAGCACGACAGTAGCGTTCGCTAATGAAAAACTGTTTTTT. Its translation is CASTTVAFANEKLFF. The chain recombines TRBV2 with TRBJ1-4, with a tentative D call TRBD1 (5 bases). This CDR3 spans 15 amino acids. Germline CDR1 and CDR2: SNHLY and FYNNEI. V shed 7 bases and J shed 3 bases, with 15 bases lying between them.

This clonotype was detected many times. This chain uses TRBV7-2 with TRBJ2-5, with 7 bases matching TRBD2. Germline loops: CDR1 SGHTA, CDR2 FQGNSA. CDR3 size: 15 residues. J gave up 5 bases and V 6 bases, and 12 bases lay outside the gene matches. DNA for the CDR3: TGTGCCAGCAGTTCAGTAGCGGGCCTAGGGGAGACCCAGTACTTC. Translated: CASSSVAGLGETQYF.

The chain has TRBV4-1 and TRBJ2-1, with TRBD1 as a possible D gene (6 bases). V shed 1 base and J shed 5 bases, with 18 bases lying between them. Per germline, CDR1 MGHRA and CDR2 YSYEKL. This CDR3 has 17 residues. DNA of the CDR3: TGCGCCAGCAGCCAAGTTCTTCGGTCAGGGGTTGACAATGAGCAGTTCTTC. It is translated as CASSQVLRSGVDNEQFF.

In this sample, this clonotype turned up many times. This rearrangement joins TRBV7-9 to TRBJ2-1, with D maybe TRBD1 (6 bases). V lost 4 bases, J lost 1 base, and 11 bases lay in between. The CDR3 loop spans 15 amino acids. Germline assignment: CDR1 SEHNR and CDR2 FQNEAQ (reference sequence). The CDR3 loop is CASSSRDKSYNEQFF. DNA for the CDR3: TGTGCCAGCAGCTCAAGGGACAAATCCTACAATGAGCAGTTCTTC. The full variable domain, its missing parts supplied by reference TRBV7-9 and TRBJ2-1, is DTGVSQNPRHKITKRGQNVTFRCDPISEHNRLYWYRQTLGQGPEFLTYFQNEAQLEKSRLLSDRFSAERPKGSFSTLEIQRTEQGDSAMYLCASSSRDKSYNEQFFGPGTRLTVL.

The V call is TRBV20-1, the J call TRBJ1-1; D gene ambiguous. V was clipped by 4 bases and J by 1 base, with 7 bases between them. The CDR3 length is 12 residues. Germline V gene lookup returns CDR1 DFQATT and CDR2 SNEGSKA (reference sequence). CDR3 bases: TGCAGTGCTAAGTCCGGGAACACTGAAGCTTTCTTT. Translation gives CSAKSGNTEAFF.

This clonotype has at least ten counts. This chain connects TRBV29-1 to TRBJ2-7; TRBD1 matches at 10 bases. This CDR3 is built from 14 residues. Germline V gene lookup returns CDR1 SQVTM and CDR2 ANQGSEA. After removal of 5 bases from V and 4 bases from J, the junction contained 8 bases not matched to a gene. The chain's CDR3 is CSVWDRGASYEQYF. The CDR3, as DNA: TGCAGCGTTTGGGACAGGGGCGCCTCATACGAGCAGTACTTC.